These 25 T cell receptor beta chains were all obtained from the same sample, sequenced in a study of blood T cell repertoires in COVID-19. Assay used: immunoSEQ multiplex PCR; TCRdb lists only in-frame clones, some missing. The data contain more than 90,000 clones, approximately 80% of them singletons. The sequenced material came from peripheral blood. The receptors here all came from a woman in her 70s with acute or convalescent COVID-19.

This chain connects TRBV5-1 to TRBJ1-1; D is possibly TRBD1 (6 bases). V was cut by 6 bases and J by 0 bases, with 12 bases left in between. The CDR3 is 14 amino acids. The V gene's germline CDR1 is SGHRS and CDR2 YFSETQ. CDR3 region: CASTPAGVNTEAFF. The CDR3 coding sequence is TGCGCCAGCACGCCCGCAGGGGTGAACACTGAAGCTTTCTTT.

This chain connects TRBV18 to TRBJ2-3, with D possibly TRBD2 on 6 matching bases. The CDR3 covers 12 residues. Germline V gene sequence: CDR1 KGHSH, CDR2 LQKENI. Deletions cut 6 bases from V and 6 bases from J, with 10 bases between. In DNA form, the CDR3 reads TGTGCCAGCTCTTCTCTAGCGGATACGCAGTATTTT. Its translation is CASSSLADTQYF.

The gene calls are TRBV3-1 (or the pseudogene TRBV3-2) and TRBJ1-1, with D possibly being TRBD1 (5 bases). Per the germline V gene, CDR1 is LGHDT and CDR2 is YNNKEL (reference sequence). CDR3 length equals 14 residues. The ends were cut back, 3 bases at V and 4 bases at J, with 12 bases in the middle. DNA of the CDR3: TGTGCCAGCAGCCAGGGGCTGGTGGGCACTGAAGCTTTCTTT. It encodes CASSQGLVGTEAFF.

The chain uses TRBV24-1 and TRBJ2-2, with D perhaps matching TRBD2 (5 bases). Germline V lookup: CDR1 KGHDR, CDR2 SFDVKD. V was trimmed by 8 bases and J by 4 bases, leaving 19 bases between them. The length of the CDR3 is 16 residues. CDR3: CATTQSALGVTGELFF. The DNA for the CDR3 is TGTGCCACCACCCAGAGCGCCCTCGGGGTCACCGGGGAGCTGTTTTTT.

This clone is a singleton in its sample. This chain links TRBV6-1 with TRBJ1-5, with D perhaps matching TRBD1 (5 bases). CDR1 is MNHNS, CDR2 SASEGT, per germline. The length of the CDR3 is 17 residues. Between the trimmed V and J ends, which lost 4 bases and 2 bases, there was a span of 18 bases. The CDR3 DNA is TGTGCCAGCAGTGCTGGGGTGGGACTTCACGGCAATCAGCCCCAGCATTTT. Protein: CASSAGVGLHGNQPQHF.

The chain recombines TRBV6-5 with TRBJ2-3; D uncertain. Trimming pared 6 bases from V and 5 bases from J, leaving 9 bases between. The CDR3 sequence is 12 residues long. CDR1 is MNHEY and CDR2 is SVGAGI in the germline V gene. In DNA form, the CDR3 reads TGTGCCAGCAGCCAAAAGAGAGATACGCAGTATTTT. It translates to CASSQKRDTQYF.

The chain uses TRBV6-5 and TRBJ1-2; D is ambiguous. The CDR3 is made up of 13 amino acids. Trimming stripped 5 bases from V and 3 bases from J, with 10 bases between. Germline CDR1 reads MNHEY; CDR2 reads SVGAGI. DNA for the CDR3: TGTGCCAGCAGTCGGGGTACGGACTATGGCTACACCTTC. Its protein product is CASSRGTDYGYTF.

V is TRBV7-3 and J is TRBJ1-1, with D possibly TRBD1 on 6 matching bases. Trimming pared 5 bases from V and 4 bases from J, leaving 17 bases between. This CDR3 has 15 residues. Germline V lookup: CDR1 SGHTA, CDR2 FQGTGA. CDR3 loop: CASSLIGGQITEAFF. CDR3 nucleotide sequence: TGTGCCAGCAGCCTAATCGGGGGGCAGATCACTGAAGCTTTCTTT. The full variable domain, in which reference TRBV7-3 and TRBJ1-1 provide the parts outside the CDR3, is GAGVSQTPSNKVTEKGKYVELRCDPISGHTALYWYRQSLGQGPEFLIYFQGTGAADDSGLPNDRFFAVRPEGSVSTLKIQRTERGDSAVYLCASSLIGGQITEAFFGQGTRLTVV.

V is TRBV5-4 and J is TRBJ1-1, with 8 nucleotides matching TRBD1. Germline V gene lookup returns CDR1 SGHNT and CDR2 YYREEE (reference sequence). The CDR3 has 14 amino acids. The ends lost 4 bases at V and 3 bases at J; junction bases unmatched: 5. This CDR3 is CASSQGARDTEAFF. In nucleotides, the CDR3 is TGTGCCAGCAGCCAGGGGGCCCGGGACACTGAAGCTTTCTTT.

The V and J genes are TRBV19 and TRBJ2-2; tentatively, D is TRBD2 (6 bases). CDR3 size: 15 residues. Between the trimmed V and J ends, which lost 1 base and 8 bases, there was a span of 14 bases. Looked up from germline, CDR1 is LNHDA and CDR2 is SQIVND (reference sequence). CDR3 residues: CASSIGDFLAGELFF. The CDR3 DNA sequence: TGTGCCAGTAGTATAGGGGACTTTCTGGCGGGGGAGCTGTTTTTT.

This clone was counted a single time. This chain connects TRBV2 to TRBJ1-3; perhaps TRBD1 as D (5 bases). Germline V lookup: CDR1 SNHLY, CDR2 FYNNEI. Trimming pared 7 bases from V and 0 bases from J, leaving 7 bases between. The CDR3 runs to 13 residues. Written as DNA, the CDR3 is TGTGCCAGCAAAAGGGGCTCTGGAAACACCATATATTTT. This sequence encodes CASKRGSGNTIYF.

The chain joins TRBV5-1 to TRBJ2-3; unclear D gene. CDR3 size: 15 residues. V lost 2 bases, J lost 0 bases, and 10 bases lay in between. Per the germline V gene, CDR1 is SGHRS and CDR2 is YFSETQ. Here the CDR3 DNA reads TGCGCCAGCAGCTTAAGCGTAGCTAGCACAGATACGCAGTATTTT. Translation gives CASSLSVASTDTQYF. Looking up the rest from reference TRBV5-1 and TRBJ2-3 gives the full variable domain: KAGVTQTPRYLIKTRGQQVTLSCSPISGHRSVSWYQQTPGQGLQFLFEYFSETQRNKGNFPGRFSGRQFSNSRSEMNVSTLELGDSALYLCASSLSVASTDTQYFGPGTRLTVL.

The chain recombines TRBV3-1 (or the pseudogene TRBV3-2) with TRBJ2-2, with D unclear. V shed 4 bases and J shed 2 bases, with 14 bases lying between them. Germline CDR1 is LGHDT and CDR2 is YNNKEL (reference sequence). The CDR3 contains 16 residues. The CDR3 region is CASSRRESYNTGELFF. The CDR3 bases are TGTGCCAGCAGCCGGAGAGAGTCCTATAACACCGGGGAGCTGTTTTTT.

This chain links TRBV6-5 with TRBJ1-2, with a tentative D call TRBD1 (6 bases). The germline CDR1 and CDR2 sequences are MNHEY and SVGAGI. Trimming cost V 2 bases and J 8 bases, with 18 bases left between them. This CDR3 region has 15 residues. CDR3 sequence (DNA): TGTGCCAGCAGTTACCAAGGGACATATAAAGAGGGCTACACCTTC. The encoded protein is CASSYQGTYKEGYTF.

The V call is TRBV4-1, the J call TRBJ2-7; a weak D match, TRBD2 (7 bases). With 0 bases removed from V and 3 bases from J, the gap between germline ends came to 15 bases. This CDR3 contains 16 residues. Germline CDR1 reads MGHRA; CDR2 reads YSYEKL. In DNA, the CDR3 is TGCGCCAGCAGCCAAGATTTAGGGGGGGCCGGCTACGAGCAGTACTTC. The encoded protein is CASSQDLGGAGYEQYF.

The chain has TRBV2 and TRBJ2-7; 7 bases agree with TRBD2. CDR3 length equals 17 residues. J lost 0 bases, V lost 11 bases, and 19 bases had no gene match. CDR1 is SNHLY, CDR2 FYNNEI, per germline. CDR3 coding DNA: TGTGCCGTCAAAGGGGCCCAGAGCGGGGATAGCTCCTACGAGCAGTACTTC. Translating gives CAVKGAQSGDSSYEQYF.

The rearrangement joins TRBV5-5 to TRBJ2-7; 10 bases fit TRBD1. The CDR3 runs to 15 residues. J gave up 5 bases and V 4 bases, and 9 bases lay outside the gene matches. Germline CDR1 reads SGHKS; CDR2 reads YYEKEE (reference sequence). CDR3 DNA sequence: TGTGCCAGCAGCCCAATCGGACAGGGGGAGAACGAGCAGTACTTC. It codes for CASSPIGQGENEQYF.

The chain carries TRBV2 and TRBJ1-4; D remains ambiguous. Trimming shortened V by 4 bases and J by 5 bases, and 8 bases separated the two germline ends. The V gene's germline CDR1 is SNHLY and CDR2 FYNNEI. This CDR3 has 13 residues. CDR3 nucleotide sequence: TGTGCCAGCAGTGGGCTGTCCAATGAAAAACTGTTTTTT. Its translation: CASSGLSNEKLFF.

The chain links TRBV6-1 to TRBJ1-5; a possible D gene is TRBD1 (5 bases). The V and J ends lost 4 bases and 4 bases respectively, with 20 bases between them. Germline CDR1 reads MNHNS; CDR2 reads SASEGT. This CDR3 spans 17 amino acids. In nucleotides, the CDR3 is TGTGCCAGCAGTGGGGGGAGGGGTTCGTCGGGAAATCAGCCCCAGCATTTT. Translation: CASSGGRGSSGNQPQHF.

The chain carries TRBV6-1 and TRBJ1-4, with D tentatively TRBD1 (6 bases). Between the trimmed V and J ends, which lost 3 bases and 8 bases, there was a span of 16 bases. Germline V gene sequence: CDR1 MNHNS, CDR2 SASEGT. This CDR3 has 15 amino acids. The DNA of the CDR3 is TGTGCCAGCAGTGACCTAACAGGGCCGGGGGAAAAACTGTTTTTT. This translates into CASSDLTGPGEKLFF.

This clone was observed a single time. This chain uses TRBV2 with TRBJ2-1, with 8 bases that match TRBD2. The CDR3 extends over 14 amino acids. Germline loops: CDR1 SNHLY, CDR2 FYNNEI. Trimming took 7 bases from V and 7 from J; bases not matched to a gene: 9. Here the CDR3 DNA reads TGTGCCAGCAACCCGGGGGGGCTTGGGAATGAGCAGTTCTTC. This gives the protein CASNPGGLGNEQFF.

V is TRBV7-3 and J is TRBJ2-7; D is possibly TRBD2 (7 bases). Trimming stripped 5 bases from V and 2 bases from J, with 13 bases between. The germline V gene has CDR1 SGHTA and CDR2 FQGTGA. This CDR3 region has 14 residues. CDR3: CASSPEGGTYEQYF. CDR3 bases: TGTGCCAGCAGCCCCGAGGGGGGGACCTACGAGCAGTACTTC.

The CDR3 is CASSTQGLHSPLHF. For the CDR3, the DNA is TGTGCCAGCAGCACACAGGGGTTACATTCACCCCTCCACTTT. The V and J genes are TRBV5-6 and TRBJ1-6; 7 bases map to TRBD1. The CDR3 spans 14 residues. Germline V lookup: CDR1 SGHDT, CDR2 YYEEEE. Unmatched junction bases numbered 6, after V lost 4 bases and J lost 8 bases.

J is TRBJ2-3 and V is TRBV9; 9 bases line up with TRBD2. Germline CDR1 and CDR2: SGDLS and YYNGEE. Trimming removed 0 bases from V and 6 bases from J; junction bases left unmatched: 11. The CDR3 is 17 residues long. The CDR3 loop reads CASSVVLAGGPDDTQYF. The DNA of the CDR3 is TGTGCCAGCAGCGTAGTACTGGCGGGGGGGCCGGACGATACGCAGTATTTT.

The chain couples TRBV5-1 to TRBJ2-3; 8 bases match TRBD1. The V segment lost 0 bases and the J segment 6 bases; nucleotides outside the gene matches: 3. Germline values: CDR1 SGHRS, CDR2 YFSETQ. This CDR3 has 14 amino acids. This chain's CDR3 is CASSLGQGRDTQYF. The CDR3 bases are TGCGCCAGCAGCTTGGGACAGGGGCGGGATACGCAGTATTTT.